The 10 T cell receptor beta chains below all came from one sample that was sequenced in a study of monozygotic twins with inflammatory bowel disease. One entry per CDR3 protein, without DNA, is what TCRdb gives after re-calling the 5' RACE reads. Across about 380,000 distinct CDR3 sequences, the top ten clones capture just over 2.5% of the sample. Sequenced input: blood. These receptors were taken from a human donor with ulcerative colitis or Crohn's disease, or a healthy co-twin of an affected twin (not recorded which).

The chain couples TRBV30 to TRBJ2-7; no DNA is available, so the TRBD1 call from TCRdb remains unchecked. The CDR3 has 13 residues. Germline-derived CDR1 and CDR2 are GTSNPN and SVGIG (reference sequence). The chain's CDR3 is CAWSVGQGYEQYF.

The chain has TRBV5-5 and TRBJ1-4; the D call from TCRdb, TRBD1, cannot be confirmed without DNA. The CDR3 is 15 residues long. Germline V gene sequence: CDR1 SGHKS, CDR2 YYEKEE (reference sequence). The CDR3 sequence is CASSLRTGATEKLFF.

The rearrangement joins TRBV19 to TRBJ1-6. Per germline, CDR1 LNHDA and CDR2 SQIVND (reference sequence). This CDR3 comprises 15 residues. The chain's CDR3 is CASTEGWGLNSPLHF.

This rearrangement joins TRBV4-1 to TRBJ2-3; TCRdb outputs TRBD2, but without DNA this stays unchecked. The length of the CDR3 is 17 residues. CDR1 is MGHRA and CDR2 is YSYEKL in the germline V gene. The CDR3 sequence is CASSQDGTSSSTDTQYF.

The V and J genes are TRBV4-2 and TRBJ1-6; there is no DNA to check the TCRdb D call of TRBD1. CDR3 size: 16 residues. Germline CDR1 reads LGHNA; CDR2 reads YNFKEQ. The CDR3 is CASSQDGQAVGSPLHF.

V gene TRBV4-3 combines with J gene TRBJ2-3; TCRdb names TRBD2, which stays unverified in the absence of DNA. Per the germline V gene, CDR1 is LGHNA and CDR2 is YSLEER. This CDR3 comprises 16 residues. The CDR3 loop is CASSKDGTSGADTQYF.

V is TRBV12-3 or TRBV12-4 and J is TRBJ2-3; the TCRdb D gene call, TRBD2, has no DNA to confirm it. The CDR3 contains 14 residues. The CDR3 loop is CASTPGLAGGTQYF.

This chain connects TRBV20-1 to TRBJ2-7; TCRdb names TRBD2, which stays unverified in the absence of DNA. Per germline, CDR1 DFQATT and CDR2 SNEGSKA (reference sequence). This CDR3 comprises 13 residues. CDR3 protein: CSATGPSSYEQYF.

The V gene is TRBV5-4, the J gene TRBJ2-7; there is no DNA to check the TCRdb D call of TRBD1. This CDR3 has 13 amino acids. The germline V gene encodes CDR1 SGHNT and CDR2 YYREEE (reference sequence). Here the CDR3 reads CASTRDRLYEQYF.

CDR3 residues: CASSGQPTSTDTQYF. This chain links TRBV6-4 with TRBJ2-3; there is no DNA to check the TCRdb D call of TRBD1. This CDR3 has 15 residues. Per germline, CDR1 MRHNA and CDR2 SNTAGT.